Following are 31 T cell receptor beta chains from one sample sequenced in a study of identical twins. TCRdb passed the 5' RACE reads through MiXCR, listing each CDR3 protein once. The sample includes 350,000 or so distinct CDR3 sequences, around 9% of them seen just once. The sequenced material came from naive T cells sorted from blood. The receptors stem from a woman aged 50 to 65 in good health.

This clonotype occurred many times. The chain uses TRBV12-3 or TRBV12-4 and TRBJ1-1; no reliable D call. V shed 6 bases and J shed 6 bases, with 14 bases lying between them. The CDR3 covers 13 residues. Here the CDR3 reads CASSFSPGSEAFF. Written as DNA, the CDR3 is TGTGCCAGCAGCTTCTCTCCGGGGTCTGAAGCTTTCTTT.

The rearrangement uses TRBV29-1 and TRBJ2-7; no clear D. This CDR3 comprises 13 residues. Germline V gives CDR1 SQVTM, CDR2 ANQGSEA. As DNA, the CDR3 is TGCGCCCGAAGAGAAAGGTACTCCTACGAGCAGTACGTC. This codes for CARRERYSYEQYV.

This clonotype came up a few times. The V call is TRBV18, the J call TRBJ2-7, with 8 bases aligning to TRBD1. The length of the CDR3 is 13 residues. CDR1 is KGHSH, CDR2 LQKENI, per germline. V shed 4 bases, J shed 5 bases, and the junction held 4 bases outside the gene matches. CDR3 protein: CASSRTGLNEQYV. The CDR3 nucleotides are TGTGCCAGCTCACGGACAGGGCTCAACGAGCAGTACGTC.

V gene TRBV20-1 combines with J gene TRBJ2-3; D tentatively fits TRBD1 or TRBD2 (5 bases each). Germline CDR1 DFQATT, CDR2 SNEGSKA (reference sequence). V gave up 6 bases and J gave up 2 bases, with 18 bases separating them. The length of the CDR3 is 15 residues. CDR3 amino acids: CSALEPGRHTDTQYF. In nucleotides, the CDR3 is TGCAGTGCCTTAGAACCGGGACGACACACAGATACGCAGTATTTT.

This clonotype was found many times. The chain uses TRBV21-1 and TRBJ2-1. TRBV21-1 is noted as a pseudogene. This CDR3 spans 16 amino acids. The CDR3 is CASSKGGTLSYNEQFF. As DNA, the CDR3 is TGTGCCAGCAGCAAAGGGGGAACGCTTTCCTACAATGAGCAGTTCTTC.

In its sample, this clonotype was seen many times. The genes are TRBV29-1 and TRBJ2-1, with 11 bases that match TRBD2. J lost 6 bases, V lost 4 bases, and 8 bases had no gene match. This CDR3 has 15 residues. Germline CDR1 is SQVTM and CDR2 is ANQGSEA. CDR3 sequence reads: CSVGELAGVSNEQFF. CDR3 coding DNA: TGCAGCGTTGGAGAACTAGCGGGAGTATCCAATGAGCAGTTCTTC.

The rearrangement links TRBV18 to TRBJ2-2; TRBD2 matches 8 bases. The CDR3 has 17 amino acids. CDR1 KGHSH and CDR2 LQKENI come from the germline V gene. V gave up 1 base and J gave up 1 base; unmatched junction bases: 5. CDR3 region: CASSPQMLAGNTGELFF. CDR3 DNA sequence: TGTGCCAGCTCACCACAGATGCTAGCGGGGAACACCGGGGAGCTGTTTTTT.

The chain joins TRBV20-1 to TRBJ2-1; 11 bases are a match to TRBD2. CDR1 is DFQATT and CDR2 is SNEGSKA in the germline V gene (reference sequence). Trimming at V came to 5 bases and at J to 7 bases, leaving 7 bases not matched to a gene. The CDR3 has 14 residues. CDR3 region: CSARTSGSWNEQFF. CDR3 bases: TGCAGTGCTCGAACTAGCGGGAGTTGGAATGAGCAGTTCTTC.

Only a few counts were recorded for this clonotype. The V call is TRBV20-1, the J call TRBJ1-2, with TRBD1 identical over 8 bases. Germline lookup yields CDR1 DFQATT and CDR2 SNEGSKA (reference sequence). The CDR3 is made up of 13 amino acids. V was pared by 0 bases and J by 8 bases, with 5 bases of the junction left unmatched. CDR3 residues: CSAREDRVRGYTF. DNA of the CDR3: TGCAGTGCTAGAGAGGACAGGGTGCGGGGCTACACCTTC.

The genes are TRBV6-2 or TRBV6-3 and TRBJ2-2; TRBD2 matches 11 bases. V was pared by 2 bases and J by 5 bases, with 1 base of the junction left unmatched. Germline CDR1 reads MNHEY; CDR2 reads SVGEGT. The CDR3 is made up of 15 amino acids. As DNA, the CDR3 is TGTGCCAGCAGTTACGGACTAGCGGGTACCGGGGAGCTGTTTTTT. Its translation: CASSYGLAGTGELFF.

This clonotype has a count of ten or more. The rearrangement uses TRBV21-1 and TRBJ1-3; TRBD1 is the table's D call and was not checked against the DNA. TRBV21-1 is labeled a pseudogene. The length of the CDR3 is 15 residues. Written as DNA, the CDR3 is TGTGCCAGCAGCAAAGGGACAGTAGCTGGAAACACCATATATTTT. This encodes CASSKGTVAGNTIYF.

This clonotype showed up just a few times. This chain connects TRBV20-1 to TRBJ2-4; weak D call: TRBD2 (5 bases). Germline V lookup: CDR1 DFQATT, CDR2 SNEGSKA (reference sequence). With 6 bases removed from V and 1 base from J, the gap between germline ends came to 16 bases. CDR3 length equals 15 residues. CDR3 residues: CSAPKVTGAKNIQYF. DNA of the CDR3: TGCAGTGCCCCTAAGGTCACGGGGGCCAAAAACATTCAGTACTTC.

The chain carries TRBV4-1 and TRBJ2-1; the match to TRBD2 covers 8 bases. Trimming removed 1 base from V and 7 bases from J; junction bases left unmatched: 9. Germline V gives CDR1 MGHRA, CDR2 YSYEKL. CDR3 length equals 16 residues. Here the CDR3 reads CASSQGAGVTGNEQFF. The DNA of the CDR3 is TGCGCCAGCAGCCAAGGAGCGGGAGTCACGGGTAATGAGCAGTTCTTC.

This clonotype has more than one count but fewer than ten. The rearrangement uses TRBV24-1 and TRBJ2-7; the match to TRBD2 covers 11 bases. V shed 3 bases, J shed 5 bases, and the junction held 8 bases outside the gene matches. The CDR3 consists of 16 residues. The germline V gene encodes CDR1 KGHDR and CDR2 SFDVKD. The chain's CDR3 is CATSDATTSGSHEQYF. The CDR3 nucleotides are TGTGCCACCAGTGATGCCACCACTAGCGGGAGCCACGAGCAGTACTTC.

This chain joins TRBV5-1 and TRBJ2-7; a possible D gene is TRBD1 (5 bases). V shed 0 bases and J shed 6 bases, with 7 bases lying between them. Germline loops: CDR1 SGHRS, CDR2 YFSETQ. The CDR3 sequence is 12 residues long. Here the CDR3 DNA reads TGCGCCAGCAGCTTGGGTACAGGCGAGCAGTACTTC. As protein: CASSLGTGEQYF.

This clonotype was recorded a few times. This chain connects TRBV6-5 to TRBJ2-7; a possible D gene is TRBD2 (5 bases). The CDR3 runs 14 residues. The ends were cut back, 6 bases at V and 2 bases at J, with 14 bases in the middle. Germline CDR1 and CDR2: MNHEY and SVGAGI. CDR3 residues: CASRQRPEAYEQYV. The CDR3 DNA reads TGTGCCAGCAGGCAGCGACCGGAGGCCTACGAGCAGTACGTC.

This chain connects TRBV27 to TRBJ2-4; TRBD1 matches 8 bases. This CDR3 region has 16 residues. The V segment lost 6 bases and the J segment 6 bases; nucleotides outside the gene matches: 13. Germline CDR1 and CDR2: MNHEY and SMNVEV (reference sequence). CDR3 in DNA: TGTGCCAGCAGCCGAACCTGGGACAGGTCCGGAAACATTCAGTACTTC. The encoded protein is CASSRTWDRSGNIQYF.

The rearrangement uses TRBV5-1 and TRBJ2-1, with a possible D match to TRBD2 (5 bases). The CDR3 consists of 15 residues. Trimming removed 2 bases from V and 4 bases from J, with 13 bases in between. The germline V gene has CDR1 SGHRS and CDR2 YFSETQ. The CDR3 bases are TGCGCCAGCAGCTTTTTTACGGGCGGGTACAATGAGCAGTTCTTC. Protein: CASSFFTGGYNEQFF.

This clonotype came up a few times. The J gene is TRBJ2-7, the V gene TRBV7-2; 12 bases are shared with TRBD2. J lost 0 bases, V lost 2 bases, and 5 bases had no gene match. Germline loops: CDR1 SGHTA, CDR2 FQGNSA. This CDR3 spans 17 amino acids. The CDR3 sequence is CASSLSGTSGFSYEQYF. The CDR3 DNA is TGTGCCAGCAGCTTATCTGGGACTAGCGGGTTCTCCTACGAGCAGTACTTC. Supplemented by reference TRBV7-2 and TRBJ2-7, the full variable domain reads GAGVSQSPSNKVTEKGKDVELRCDPISGHTALYWYRQSLGQGLEFLIYFQGNSAPDKSGLPSDRFSAERTGGSVSTLTIQRTQQEDSAVYLCASSLSGTSGFSYEQYFGPGTRLTVT.

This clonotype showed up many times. CDR3 residues: CASSLRWGGGIYEQYF. The CDR3 nucleotides read TGTGCCAGCAGCTTAAGATGGGGCGGGGGGATCTACGAGCAGTACTTC. This chain joins TRBV7-2 and TRBJ2-7, with 8 bases matching TRBD2. The CDR3 contains 16 residues. The germline V gene has CDR1 SGHTA and CDR2 FQGNSA. J was trimmed by 3 bases and V by 2 bases; bases with no gene match: 9.

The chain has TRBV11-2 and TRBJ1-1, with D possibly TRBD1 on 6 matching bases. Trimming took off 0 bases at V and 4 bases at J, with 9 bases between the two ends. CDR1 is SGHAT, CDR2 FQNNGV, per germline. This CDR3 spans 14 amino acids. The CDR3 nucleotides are TGTGCCAGCAGCTTAGATCCAGGGGCCACTGAAGCTTTCTTT. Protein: CASSLDPGATEAFF.

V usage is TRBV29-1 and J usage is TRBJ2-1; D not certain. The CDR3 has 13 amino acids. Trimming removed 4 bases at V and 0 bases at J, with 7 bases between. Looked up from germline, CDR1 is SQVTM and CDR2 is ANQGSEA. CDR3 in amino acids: CSVGPDSYNEQFF. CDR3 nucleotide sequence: TGCAGCGTTGGACCAGACTCCTACAATGAGCAGTTCTTC.

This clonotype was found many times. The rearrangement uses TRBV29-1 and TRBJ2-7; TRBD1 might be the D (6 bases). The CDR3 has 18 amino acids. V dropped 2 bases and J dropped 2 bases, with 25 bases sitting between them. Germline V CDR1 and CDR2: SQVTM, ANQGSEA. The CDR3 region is CSVETWDGKGEPPYEQYF. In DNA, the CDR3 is TGCAGCGTTGAAACTTGGGATGGTAAGGGGGAACCACCCTACGAGCAGTACTTC.

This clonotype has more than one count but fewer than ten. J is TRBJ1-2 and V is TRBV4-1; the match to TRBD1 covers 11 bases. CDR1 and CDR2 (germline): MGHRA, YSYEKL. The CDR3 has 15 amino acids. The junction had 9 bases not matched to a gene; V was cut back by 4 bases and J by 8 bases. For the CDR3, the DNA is TGCGCCAGCAGCCCTCTTGGACAGGGGGCTCAAGGCTACACCTTC. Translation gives CASSPLGQGAQGYTF.

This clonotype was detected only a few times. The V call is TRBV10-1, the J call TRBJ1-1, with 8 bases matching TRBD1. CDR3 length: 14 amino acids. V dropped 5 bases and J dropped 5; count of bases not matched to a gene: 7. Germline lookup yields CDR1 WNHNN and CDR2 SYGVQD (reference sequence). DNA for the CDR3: TGCGCCAGCAGTAAGGACAGGGTTATTACTGAAGCTTTCTTT. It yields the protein CASSKDRVITEAFF.

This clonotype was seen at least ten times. CDR3 nucleotides: TGTGCCAGCAGTTCTCACTTAGCGGGCGCCTACGAGCAGTACTTC. This codes for CASSSHLAGAYEQYF. V gene TRBV12-3 or TRBV12-4 combines with J gene TRBJ2-7; 7 bases match TRBD2. Trimming at V came to 4 bases and at J to 2 bases, leaving 8 bases not matched to a gene. This CDR3 region has 15 residues.

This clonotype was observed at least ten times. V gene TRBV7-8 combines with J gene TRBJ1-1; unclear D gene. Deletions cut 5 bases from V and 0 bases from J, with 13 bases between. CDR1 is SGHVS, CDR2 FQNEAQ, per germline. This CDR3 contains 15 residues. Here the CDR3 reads CASSPREGVNTEAFF. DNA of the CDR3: TGTGCCAGCAGCCCGAGGGAGGGTGTGAACACTGAAGCTTTCTTT. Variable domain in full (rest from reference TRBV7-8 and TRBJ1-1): GAGVSQSPRYKVAKRGQDVALRCDPISGHVSLFWYQQALGQGPEFLTYFQNEAQLDKSGLPSDRFFAERPEGSVSTLKIQRTQQEDSAVYLCASSPREGVNTEAFFGQGTRLTVV.

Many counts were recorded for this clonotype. This chain's CDR3 is CASGVPEQFF. As DNA, the CDR3 is TGCGCCAGCGGGGTGCCGGAGCAGTTCTTC. This chain joins TRBV10-2 and TRBJ2-1; D is undetermined. Trimming pared 8 bases from V and 10 bases from J, leaving 9 bases between. Germline loops: CDR1 WSHSY, CDR2 SAAADI. This CDR3 is 10 amino acids long.

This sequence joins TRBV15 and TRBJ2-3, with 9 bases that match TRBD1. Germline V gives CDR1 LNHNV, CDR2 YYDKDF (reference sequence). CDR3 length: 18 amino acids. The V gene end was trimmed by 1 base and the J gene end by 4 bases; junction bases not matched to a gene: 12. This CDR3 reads CATSRVANRGRLADTQYF. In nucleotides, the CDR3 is TGTGCCACCAGCAGAGTTGCAAACAGGGGGCGGTTAGCAGATACGCAGTATTTT.

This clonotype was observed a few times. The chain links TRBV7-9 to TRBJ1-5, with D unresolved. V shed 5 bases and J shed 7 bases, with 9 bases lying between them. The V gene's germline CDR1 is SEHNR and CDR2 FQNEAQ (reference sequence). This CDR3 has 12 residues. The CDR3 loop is CASSPTGQPQHF. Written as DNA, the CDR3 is TGTGCCAGCAGCCCAACGGGCCAGCCCCAGCATTTT.

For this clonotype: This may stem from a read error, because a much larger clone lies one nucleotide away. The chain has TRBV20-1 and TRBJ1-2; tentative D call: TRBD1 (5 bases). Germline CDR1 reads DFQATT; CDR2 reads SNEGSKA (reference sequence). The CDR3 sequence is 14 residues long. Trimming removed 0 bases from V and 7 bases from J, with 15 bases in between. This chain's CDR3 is CSARDLSRGGGYTF. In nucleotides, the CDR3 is TGCAGTGCTAGAGATCTCTCAAGGGGAGGTGGCTACACCTTC.